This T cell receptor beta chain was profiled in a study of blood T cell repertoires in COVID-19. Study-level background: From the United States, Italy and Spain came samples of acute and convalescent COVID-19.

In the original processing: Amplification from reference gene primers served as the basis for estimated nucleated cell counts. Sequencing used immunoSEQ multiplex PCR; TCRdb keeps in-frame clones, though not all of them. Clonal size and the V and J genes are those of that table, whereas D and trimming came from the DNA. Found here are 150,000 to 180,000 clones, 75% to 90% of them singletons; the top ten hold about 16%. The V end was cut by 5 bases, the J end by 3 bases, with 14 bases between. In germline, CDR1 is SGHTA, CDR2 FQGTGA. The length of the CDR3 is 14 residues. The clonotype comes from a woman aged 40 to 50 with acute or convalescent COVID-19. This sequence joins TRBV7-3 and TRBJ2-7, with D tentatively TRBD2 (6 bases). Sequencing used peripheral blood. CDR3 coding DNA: TGTGCCAGCAGCCGAGGCGGAGGGGTCTACGAGCAGTACTTC. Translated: CASSRGGGVYEQYF. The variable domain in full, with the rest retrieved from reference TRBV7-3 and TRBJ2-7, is GAGVSQTPSNKVTEKGKYVELRCDPISGHTALYWYRQSLGQGPEFLIYFQGTGAADDSGLPNDRFFAVRPEGSVSTLKIQRTERGDSAVYLCASSRGGGVYEQYFGPGTRLTVT.